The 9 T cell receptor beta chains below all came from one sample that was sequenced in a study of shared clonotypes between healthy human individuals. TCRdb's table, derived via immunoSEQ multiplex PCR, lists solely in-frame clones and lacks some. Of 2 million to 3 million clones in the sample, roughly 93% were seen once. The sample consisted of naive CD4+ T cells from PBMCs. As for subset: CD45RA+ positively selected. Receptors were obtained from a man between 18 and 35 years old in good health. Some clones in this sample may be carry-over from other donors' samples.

This CDR3 is CASSLQGINTEAFF. In nucleotides, the CDR3 is TGTGCCAGCAGCTTACAGGGGATTAACACTGAAGCTTTCTTT. The chain carries TRBV2 and TRBJ1-1; TRBD1 matches at 7 bases. The V and J ends lost 6 bases and 2 bases, in that order; junction bases with no gene match: 6. CDR1 is SNHLY and CDR2 is FYNNEI in the germline V gene. There are 14 residues in the CDR3.

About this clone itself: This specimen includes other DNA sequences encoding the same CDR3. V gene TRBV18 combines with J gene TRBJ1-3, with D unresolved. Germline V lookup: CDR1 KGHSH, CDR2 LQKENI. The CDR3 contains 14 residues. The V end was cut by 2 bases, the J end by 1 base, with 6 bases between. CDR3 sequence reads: CASSPGPSGNTIYF. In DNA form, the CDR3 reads TGTGCCAGCTCACCAGGGCCGTCTGGAAACACCATATATTTT.

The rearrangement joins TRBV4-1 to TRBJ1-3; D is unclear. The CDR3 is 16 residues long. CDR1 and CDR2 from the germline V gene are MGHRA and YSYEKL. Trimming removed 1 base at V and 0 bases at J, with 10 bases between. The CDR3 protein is CASSQVRILSGNTIYF. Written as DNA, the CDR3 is TGCGCCAGCAGCCAAGTGCGGATCCTCTCTGGAAACACCATATATTTT.

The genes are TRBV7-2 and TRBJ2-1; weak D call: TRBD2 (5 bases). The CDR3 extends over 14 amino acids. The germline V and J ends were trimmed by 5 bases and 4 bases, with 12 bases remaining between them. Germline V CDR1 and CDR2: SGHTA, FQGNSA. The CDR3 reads CASSPQRAYNEQFF. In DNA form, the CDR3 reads TGTGCCAGCAGCCCTCAGAGGGCGTACAATGAGCAGTTCTTC.

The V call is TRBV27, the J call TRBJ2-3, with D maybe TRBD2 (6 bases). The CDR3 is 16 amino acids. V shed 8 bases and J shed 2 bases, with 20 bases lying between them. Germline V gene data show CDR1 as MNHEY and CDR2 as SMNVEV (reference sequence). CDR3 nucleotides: TGTGCCAGCCTCCCTTTGGCGGGGCGTATCACAGATACGCAGTATTTT. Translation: CASLPLAGRITDTQYF.

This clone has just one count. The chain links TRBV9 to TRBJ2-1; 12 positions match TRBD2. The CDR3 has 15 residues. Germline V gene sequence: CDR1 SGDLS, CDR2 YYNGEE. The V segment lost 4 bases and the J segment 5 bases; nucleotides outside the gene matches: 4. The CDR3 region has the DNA TGTGCCAGCAGCCGGACTAGCGGGACTCACAATGAGCAGTTCTTC. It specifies CASSRTSGTHNEQFF.

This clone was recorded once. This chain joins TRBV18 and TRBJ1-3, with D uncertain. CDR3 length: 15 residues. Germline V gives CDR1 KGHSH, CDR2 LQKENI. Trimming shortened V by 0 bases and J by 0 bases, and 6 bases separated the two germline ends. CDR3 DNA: TGTGCCAGCTCACCACCGTTCATCTCTGGAAACACCATATATTTT. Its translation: CASSPPFISGNTIYF.

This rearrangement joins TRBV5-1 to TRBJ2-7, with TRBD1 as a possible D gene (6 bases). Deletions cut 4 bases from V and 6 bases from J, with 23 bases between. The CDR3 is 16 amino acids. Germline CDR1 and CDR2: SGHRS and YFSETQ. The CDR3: CASSPSPDRIKVEQYF. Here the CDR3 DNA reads TGCGCCAGCAGCCCGTCCCCGGACAGAATCAAGGTCGAGCAGTACTTC.

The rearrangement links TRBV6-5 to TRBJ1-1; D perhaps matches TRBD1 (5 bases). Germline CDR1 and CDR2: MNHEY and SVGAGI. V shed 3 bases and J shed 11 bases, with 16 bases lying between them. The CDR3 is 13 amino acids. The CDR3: CASSYGRGINAFF. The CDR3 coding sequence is TGTGCCAGCAGTTATGGACGGGGCATCAATGCTTTCTTT.